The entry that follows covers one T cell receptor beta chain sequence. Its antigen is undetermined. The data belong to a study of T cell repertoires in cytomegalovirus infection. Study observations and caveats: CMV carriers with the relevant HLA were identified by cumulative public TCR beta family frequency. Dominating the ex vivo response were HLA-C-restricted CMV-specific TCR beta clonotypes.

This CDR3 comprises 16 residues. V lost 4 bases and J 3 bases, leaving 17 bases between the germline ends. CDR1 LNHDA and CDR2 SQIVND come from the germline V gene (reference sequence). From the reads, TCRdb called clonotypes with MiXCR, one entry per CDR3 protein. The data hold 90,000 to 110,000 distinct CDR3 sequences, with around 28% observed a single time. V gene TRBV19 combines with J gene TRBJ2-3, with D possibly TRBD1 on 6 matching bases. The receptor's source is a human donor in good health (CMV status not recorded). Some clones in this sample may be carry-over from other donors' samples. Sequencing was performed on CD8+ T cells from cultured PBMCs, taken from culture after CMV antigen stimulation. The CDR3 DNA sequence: TGTGCCAGTAGTAAGCTAACAGGGAAATCTACAGATACGCAGTATTTT. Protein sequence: CASSKLTGKSTDTQYF.